This T cell receptor beta chain was identified in a study of blood T cell repertoires in COVID-19. As for the study in general: The cDNA or gDNA used as material had been derived from T cells, B-cell-depleted T cells, or PBMCs.

The authors' processing: Amplification of reference gene primers provided the estimated nucleated cell counts. The protocol was immunoSEQ multiplex PCR, while the TCRdb copy is restricted to in-frame clones and leaves out a portion. V and J calls and clone size are copied from that table; D and trimming were computed from the DNA. The sample records around 340,000 clones, around 88% being singletons. The source of this sequence is a man aged 25 to 45 with active or convalescent COVID-19. Sequenced: peripheral blood.

CDR3 residues: CASSLRRTGGAGTQYF. The CDR3 DNA reads as TGTGCCAGCAGCTTAAGGAGAACCGGTGGGGCTGGAACCCAGTACTTC. The gene calls are TRBV7-8 and TRBJ2-5, with a tentative D call TRBD1 (5 bases). Trimming stripped 2 bases from V and 8 bases from J, with 21 bases between. CDR3 size: 16 residues. Germline V CDR1 and CDR2: SGHVS, FQNEAQ. The entire variable domain, with the rest obtained from reference TRBV7-8 and TRBJ2-5, is as follows: GAGVSQSPRYKVAKRGQDVALRCDPISGHVSLFWYQQALGQGPEFLTYFQNEAQLDKSGLPSDRFFAERPEGSVSTLKIQRTQQEDSAVYLCASSLRRTGGAGTQYFGPGTRLLVL.